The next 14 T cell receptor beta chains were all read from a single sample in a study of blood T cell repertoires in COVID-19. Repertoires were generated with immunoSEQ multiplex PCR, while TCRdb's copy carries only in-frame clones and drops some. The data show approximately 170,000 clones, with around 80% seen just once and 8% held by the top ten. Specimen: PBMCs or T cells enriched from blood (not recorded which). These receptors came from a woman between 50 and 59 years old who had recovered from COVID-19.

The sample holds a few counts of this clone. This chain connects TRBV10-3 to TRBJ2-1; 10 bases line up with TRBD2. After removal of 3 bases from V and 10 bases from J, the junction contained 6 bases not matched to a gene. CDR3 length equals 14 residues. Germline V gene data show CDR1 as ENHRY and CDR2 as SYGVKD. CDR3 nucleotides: TGTGCCATCAGTGAAGCGGGAGGGCCGAGGGAGCAGTTCTTC. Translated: CAISEAGGPREQFF.

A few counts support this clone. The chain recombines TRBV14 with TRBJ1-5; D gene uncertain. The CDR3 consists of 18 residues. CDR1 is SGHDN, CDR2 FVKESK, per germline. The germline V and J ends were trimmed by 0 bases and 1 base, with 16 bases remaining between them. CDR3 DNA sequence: TGTGCCAGCAGCCAAGATGAGGGCGCGGGCGAAAGCAATCAGCCCCAGCATTTT. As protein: CASSQDEGAGESNQPQHF.

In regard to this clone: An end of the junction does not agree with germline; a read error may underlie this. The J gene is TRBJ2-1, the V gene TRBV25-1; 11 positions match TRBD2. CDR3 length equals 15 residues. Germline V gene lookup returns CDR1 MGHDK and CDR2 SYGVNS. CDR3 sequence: CASRSGLAEYSEQFF. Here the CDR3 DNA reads TGTGCCAGCAGGTCGGGACTAGCGGAATACAGTGAGCAGTTCTTC.

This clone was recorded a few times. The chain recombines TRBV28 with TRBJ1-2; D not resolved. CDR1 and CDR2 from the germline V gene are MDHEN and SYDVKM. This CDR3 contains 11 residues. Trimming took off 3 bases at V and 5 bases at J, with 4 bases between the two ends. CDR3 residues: CASSLEYGYTF. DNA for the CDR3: TGTGCCAGCAGTTTGGAGTATGGCTACACCTTC.

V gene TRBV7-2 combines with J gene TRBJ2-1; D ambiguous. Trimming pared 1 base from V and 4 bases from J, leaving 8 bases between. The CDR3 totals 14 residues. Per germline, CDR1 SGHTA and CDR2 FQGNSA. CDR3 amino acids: CASSLDSVYNEQFF. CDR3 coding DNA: TGTGCCAGCAGCTTAGATTCCGTTTACAATGAGCAGTTCTTC.

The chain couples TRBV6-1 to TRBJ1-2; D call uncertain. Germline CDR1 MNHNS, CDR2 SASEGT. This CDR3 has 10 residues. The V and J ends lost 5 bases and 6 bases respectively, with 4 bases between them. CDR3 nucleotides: TGTGCCAGCAGTTCAAATGGCTACACCTTC. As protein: CASSSNGYTF.

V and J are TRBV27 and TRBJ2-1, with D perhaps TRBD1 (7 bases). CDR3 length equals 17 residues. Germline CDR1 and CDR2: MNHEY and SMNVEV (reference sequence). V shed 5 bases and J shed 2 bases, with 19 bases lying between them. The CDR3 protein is CASSIRDAGGPYNEQFF. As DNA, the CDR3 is TGTGCCAGCAGTATAAGGGATGCAGGGGGGCCCTACAATGAGCAGTTCTTC.

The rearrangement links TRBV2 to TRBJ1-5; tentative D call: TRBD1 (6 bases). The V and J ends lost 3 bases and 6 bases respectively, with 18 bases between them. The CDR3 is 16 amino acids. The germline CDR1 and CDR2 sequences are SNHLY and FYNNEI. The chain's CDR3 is CASSDARGFRGQPQHF. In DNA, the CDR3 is TGTGCCAGCAGTGATGCTAGGGGCTTCAGGGGTCAGCCCCAGCATTTT.

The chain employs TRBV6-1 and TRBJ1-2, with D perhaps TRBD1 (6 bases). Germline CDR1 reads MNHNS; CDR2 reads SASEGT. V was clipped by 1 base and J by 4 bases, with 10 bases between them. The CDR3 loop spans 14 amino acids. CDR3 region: CASSEGTALYGYTF. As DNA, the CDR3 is TGTGCCAGCAGTGAAGGGACAGCTCTCTATGGCTACACCTTC.

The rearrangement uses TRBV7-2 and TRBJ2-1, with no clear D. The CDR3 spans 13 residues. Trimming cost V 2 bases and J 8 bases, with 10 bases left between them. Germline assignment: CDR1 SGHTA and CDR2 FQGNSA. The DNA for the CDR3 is TGTGCCAGCAGCTTATGGCAGGCTCATGAGCAGTTCTTC. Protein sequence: CASSLWQAHEQFF. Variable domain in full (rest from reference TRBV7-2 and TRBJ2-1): GAGVSQSPSNKVTEKGKDVELRCDPISGHTALYWYRQSLGQGLEFLIYFQGNSAPDKSGLPSDRFSAERTGGSVSTLTIQRTQQEDSAVYLCASSLWQAHEQFFGPGTRLTVL.

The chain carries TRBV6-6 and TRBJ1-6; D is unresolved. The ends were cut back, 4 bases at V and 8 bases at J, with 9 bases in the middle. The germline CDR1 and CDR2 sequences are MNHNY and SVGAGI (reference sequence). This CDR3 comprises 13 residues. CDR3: CASSSSQDSPLHF. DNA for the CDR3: TGTGCCAGCAGTTCCTCTCAGGATTCACCCCTCCACTTT.

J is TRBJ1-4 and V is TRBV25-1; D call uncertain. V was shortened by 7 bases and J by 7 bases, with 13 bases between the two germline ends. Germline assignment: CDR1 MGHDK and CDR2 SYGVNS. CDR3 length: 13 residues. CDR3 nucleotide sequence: TGTGCCAGCACCAGAGGCGGTGGTGAAAAACTGTTTTTT. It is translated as CASTRGGGEKLFF.

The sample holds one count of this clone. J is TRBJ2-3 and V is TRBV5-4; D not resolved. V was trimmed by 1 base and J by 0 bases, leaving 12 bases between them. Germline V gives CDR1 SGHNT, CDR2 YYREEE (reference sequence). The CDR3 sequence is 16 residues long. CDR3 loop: CASSLRSGLSTDTQYF. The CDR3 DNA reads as TGTGCCAGCAGCTTGCGATCTGGGCTGAGCACAGATACGCAGTATTTT.

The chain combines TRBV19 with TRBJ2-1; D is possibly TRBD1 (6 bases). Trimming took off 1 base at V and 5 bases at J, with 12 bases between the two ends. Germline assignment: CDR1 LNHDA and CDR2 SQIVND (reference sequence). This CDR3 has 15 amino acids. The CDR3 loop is CASSIASQGNNEQFF. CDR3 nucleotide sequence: TGTGCCAGTAGTATAGCTTCACAGGGAAACAATGAGCAGTTCTTC.